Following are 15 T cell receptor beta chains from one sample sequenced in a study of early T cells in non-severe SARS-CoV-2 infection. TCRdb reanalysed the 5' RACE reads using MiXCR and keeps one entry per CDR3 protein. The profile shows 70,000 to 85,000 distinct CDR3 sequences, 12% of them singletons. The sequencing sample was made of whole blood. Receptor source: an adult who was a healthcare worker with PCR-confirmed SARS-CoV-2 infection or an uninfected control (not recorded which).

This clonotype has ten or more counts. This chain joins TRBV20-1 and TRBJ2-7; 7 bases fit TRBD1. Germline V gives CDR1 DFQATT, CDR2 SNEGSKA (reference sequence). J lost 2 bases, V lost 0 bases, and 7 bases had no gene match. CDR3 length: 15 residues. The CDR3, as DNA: TGCAGTGCTAGAGAGCCGGGACAGCCAGCCTACGAGCAGTACTTC. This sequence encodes CSAREPGQPAYEQYF.

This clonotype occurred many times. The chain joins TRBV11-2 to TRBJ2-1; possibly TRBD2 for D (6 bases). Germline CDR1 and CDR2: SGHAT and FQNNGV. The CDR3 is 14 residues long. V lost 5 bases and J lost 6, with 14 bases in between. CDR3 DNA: TGTGCCAGCAGCCGCCGGGACTCTACCAATGAGCAGTTCTTC. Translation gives CASSRRDSTNEQFF.

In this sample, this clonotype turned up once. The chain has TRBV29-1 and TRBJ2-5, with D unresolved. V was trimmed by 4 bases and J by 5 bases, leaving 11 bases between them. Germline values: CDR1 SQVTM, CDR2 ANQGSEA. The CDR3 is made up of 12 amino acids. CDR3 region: CSVVLVGETQYF. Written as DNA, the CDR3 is TGCAGCGTTGTCCTAGTGGGGGAGACCCAGTACTTC.

This chain's CDR3 is CASSLESGSKTQYF. For the CDR3, the DNA is TGTGCCAGCAGCTTGGAAAGCGGGAGTAAGACCCAGTACTTC. The gene calls are TRBV5-4 and TRBJ2-5, with 8 bases lining up with TRBD2. The CDR3 runs 14 residues. The V gene's germline CDR1 is SGHNT and CDR2 YYREEE (reference sequence). J lost 6 bases, V lost 0 bases, and 4 bases had no gene match. The variable domain in full, completed from reference TRBV5-4 and TRBJ2-5, reads ETGVTQSPTHLIKTRGQQVTLRCSSQSGHNTVSWYQQALGQGPQFIFQYYREEENGRGNFPPRFSGLQFPNYSSELNVNALELDDSALYLCASSLESGSKTQYFGPGTRLLVL.

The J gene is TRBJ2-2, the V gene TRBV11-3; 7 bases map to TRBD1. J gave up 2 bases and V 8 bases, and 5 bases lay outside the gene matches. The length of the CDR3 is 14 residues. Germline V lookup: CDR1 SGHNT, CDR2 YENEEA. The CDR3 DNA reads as TGTGCCAGCCTCCGGGACAGAAACACCGGGGAGCTGTTTTTT. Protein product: CASLRDRNTGELFF.

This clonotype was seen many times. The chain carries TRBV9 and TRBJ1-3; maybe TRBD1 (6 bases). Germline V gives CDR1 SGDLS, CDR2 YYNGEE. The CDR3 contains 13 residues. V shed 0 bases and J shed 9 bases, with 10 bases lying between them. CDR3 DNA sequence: TGTGCCAGCAGCGTAGCTCAGGGGACCACCATATATTTT. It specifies CASSVAQGTTIYF.

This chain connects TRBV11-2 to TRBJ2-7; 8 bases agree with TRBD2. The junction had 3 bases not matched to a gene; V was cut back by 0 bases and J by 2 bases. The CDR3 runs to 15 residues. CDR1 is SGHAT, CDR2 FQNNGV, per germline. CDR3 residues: CASSLELAVTYEQYF. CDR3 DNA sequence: TGTGCCAGCAGCTTAGAACTAGCGGTCACCTACGAGCAGTACTTC.

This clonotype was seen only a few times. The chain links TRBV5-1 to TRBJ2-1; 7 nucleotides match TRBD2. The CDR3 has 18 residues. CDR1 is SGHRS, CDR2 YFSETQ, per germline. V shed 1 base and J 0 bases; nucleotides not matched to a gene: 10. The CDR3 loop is CASSLQVGGSGSYNEQFF. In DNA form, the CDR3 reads TGCGCCAGCAGCTTGCAGGTGGGCGGGAGTGGCTCCTACAATGAGCAGTTCTTC.

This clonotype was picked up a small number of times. The CDR3 spells CSVTNRVISYNEQFF. As DNA, the CDR3 is TGCAGCGTGACCAACAGGGTGATCTCCTACAATGAGCAGTTCTTC. V is TRBV29-1 and J is TRBJ2-1; TRBD1 is a possible D gene (6 bases). Germline-derived CDR1 and CDR2 are SQVTM and ANQGSEA. Trimming pared 6 bases from V and 0 bases from J, leaving 15 bases between. The CDR3 extends over 15 amino acids.

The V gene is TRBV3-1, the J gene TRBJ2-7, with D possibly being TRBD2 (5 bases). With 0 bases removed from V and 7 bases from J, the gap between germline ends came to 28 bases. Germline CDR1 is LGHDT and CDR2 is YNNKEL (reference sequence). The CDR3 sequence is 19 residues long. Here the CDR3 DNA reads TGTGCCAGCAGCCAAGATAAAACCGGCAGACTGGGGAGAGGAAGAGAGCAGTACTTC. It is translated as CASSQDKTGRLGRGREQYF.

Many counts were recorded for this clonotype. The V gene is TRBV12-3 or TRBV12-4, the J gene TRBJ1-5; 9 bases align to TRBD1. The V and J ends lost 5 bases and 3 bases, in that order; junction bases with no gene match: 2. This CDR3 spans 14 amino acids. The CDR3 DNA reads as TGTGCCAGCAGTGGGACAGGGCCCAATCAGCCCCAGCATTTT. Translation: CASSGTGPNQPQHF.

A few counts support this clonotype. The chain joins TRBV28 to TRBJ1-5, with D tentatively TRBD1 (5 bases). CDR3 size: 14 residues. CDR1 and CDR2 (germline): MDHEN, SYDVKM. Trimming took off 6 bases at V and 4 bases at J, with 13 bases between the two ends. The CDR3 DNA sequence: TGTGCCAGCAGGGGTTCCGGGGCTAATCAGCCCCAGCATTTT. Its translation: CASRGSGANQPQHF.

The CDR3 coding sequence is TGTGCCAGCAGCCAAGGGGGATTGTGGAACACTGAAGCTTTCTTT. Its protein product is CASSQGGLWNTEAFF. The rearrangement uses TRBV3-1 and TRBJ1-1; D is undetermined. V dropped 1 base and J dropped 1 base, with 10 bases sitting between them. Germline V gene data show CDR1 as LGHDT and CDR2 as YNNKEL (reference sequence). This CDR3 has 15 residues.

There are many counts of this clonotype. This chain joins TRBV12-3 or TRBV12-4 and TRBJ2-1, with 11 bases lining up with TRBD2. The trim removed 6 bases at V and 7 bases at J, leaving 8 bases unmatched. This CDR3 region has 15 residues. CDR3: CASRQTSGIGNEQFF. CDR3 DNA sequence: TGTGCCAGCAGACAGACTAGCGGGATAGGAAATGAGCAGTTCTTC.

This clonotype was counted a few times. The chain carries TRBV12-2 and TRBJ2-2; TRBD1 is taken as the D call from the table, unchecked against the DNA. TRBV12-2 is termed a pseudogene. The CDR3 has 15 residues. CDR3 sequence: CASRLPRRGNRELFF. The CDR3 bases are TGTGCAAGTCGCCTCCCCCGGAGGGGGAATCGGGAGCTGTTTTTT.